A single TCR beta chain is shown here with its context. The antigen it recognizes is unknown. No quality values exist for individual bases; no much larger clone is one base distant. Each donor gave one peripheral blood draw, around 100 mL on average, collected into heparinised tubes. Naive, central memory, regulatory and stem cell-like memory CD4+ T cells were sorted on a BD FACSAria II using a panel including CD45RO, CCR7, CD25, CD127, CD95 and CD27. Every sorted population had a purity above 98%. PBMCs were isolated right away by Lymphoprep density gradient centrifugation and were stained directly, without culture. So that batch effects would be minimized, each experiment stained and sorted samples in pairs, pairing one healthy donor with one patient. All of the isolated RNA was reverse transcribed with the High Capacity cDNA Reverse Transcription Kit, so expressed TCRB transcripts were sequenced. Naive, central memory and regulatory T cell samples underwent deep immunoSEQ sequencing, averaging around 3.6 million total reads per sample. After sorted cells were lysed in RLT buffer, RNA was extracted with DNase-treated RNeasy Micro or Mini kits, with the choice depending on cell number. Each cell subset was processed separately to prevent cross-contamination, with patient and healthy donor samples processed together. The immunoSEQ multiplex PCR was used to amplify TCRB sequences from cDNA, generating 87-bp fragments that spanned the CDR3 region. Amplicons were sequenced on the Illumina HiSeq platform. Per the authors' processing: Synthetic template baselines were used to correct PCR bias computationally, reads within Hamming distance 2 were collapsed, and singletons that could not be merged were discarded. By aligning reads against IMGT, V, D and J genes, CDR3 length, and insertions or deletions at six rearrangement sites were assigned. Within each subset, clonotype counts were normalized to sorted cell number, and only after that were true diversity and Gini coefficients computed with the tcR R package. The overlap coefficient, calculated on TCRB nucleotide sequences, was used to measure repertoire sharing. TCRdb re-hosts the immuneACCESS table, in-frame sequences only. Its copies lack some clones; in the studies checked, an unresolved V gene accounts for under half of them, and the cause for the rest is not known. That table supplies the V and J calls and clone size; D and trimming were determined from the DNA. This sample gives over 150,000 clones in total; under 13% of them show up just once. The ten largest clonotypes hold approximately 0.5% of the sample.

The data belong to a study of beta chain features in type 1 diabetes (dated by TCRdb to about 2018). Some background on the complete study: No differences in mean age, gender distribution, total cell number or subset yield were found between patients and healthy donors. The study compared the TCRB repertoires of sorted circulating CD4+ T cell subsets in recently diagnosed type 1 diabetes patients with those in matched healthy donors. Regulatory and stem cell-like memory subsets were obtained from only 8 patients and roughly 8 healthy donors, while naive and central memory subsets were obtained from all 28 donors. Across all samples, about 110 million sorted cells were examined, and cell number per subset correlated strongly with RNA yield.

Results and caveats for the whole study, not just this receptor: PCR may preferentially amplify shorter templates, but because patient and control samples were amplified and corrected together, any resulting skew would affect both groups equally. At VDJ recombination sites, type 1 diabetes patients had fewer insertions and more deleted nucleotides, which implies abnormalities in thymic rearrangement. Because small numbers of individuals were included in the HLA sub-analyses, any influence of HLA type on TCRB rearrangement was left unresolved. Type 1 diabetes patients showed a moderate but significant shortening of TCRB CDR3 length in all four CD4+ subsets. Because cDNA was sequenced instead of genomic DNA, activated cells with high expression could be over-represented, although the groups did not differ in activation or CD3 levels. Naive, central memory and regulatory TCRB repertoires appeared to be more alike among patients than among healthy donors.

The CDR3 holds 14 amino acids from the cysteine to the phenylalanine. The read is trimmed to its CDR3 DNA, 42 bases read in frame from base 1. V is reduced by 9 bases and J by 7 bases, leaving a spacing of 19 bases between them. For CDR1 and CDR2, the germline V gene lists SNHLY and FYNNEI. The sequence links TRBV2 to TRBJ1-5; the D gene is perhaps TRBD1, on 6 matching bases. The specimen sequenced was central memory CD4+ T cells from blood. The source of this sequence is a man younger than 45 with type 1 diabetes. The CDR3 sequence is CASQPTGREQPQHF. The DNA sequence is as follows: TGTGCCAGTCAACCTACAGGGAGGGAGCAGCCCCAGCATTTT. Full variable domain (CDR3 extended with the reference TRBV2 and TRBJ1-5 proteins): EPEVTQTPSHQVTQMGQEVILRCVPISNHLYFYWYRQILGQKVEFLVSFYNNEISEKSEIFDDQFSVERPDGSNFTLKIRSTKLEDSAMYFCASQPTGREQPQHFGDGTRLSIL.